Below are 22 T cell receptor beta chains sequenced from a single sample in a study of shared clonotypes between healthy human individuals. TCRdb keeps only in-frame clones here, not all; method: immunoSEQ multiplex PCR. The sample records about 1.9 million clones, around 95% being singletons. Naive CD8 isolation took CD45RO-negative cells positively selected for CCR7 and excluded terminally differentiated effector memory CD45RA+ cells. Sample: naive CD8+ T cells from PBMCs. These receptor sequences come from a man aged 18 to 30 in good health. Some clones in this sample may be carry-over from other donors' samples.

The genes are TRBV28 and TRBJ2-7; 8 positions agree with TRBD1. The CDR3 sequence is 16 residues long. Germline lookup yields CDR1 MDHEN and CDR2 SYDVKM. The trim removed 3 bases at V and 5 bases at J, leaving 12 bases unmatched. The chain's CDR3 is CASSLFRQGAGDEQYF. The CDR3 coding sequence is TGTGCCAGCAGTTTGTTTCGTCAGGGGGCCGGCGACGAGCAGTACTTC.

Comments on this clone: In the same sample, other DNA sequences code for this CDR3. The CDR3 region is CASSAGTGELFF. The CDR3 DNA is TGTGCCAGCAGTGCCGGCACCGGGGAGCTGTTTTTT. The rearrangement joins TRBV25-1 to TRBJ2-2; D gene uncertain. Germline V lookup: CDR1 MGHDK, CDR2 SYGVNS. V gave up 4 bases and J gave up 4 bases, with 4 bases separating them. The CDR3 has 12 residues. Full variable domain (outside the CDR3, taken from reference TRBV25-1 and TRBJ2-2): EADIYQTPRYLVIGTGKKITLECSQTMGHDKMYWYQQDPGMELHLIHYSYGVNSTEKGDLSSESTVSRIRTEHFPLTLESARPSHTSQYLCASSAGTGELFFGEGSRLTVL.

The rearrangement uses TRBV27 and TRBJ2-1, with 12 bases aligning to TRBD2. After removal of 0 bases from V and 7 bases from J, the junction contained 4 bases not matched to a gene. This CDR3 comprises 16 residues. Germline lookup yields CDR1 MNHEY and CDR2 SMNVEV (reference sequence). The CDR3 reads CASSLSLGLAGNEQFF. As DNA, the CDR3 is TGTGCCAGCAGTTTATCCCTGGGACTAGCGGGTAATGAGCAGTTCTTC.

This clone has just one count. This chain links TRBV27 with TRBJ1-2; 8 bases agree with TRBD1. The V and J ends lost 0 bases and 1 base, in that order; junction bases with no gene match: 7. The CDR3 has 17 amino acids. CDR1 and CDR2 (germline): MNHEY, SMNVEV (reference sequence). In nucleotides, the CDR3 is TGTGCCAGCAGTTTATCGGCCAGGGGGCTCCTTAACTATGGCTACACCTTC. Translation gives CASSLSARGLLNYGYTF.

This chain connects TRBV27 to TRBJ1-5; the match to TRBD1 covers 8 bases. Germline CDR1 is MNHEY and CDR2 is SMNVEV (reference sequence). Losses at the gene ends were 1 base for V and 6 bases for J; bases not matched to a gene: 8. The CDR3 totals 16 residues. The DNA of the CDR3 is TGTGCCAGCAGTTTATGGGCAGGGGGCGCGGGTCAGCCCCAGCATTTT. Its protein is CASSLWAGGAGQPQHF.

The CDR3, as DNA: TGTGCCAGCAGTTTAACCGGGCCTCAATTCAATGAGCAGTTCTTC. This codes for CASSLTGPQFNEQFF. This chain uses TRBV27 with TRBJ2-1; D is undetermined. This CDR3 region has 15 residues. CDR1 and CDR2 (germline): MNHEY, SMNVEV (reference sequence). V shed 2 bases and J shed 6 bases, with 14 bases lying between them.

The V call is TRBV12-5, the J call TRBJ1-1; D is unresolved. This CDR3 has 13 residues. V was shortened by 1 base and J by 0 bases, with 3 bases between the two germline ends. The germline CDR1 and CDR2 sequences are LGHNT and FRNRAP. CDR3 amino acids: CASGLDLNTEAFF. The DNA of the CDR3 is TGTGCTAGTGGTTTGGACCTGAACACTGAAGCTTTCTTT.

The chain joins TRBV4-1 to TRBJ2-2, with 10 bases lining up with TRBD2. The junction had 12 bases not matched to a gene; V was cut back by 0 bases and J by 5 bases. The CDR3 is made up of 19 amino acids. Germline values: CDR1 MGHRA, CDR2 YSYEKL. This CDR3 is CASSQEDLRLAGLTGELFF. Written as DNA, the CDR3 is TGCGCCAGCAGCCAAGAAGATTTGAGACTAGCGGGTTTGACCGGGGAGCTGTTTTTT.

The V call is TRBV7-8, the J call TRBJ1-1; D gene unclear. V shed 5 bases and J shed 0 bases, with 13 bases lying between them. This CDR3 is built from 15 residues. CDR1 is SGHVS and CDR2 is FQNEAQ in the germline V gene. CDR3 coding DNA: TGTGCCAGCAGCCAGAGTACAGCTATGAACACTGAAGCTTTCTTT. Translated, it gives CASSQSTAMNTEAFF.

The CDR3 loop reads CATSREVDRVDGYTF. In DNA form, the CDR3 reads TGTGCCACCAGCAGAGAGGTCGACAGGGTGGATGGCTACACCTTC. V usage is TRBV15 and J usage is TRBJ1-2, with 7 bases aligning to TRBD1. Germline CDR1 reads LNHNV; CDR2 reads YYDKDF (reference sequence). The junction had 7 bases not matched to a gene; V was cut back by 0 bases and J by 6 bases. The length of the CDR3 is 15 residues.

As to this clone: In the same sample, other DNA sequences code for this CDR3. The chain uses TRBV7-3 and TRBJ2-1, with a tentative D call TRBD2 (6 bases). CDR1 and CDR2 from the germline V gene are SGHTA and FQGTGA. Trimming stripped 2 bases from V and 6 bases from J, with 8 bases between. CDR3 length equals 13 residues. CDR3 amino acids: CASSLGGSNEQFF. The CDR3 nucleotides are TGTGCCAGCAGCTTAGGAGGGAGCAATGAGCAGTTCTTC.

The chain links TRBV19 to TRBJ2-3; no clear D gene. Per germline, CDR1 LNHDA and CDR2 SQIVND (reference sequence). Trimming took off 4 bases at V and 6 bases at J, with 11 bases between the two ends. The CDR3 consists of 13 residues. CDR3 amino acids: CASSTRDLDTQYF. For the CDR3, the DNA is TGTGCCAGTAGTACCCGAGACCTCGATACGCAGTATTTT.

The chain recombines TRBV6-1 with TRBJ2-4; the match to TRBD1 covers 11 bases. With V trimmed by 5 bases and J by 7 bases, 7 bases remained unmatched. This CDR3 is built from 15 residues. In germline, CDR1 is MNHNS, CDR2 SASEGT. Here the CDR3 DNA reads TGTGCCAGCAGTCCGGGACAGGGGGTTTTGAACATTCAGTACTTC. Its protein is CASSPGQGVLNIQYF.

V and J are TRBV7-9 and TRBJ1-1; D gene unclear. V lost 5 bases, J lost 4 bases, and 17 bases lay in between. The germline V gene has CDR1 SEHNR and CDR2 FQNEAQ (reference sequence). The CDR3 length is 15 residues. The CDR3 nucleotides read TGTGCCAGCAGCGGCATCCTGGGTCTATCCACTGAAGCTTTCTTT. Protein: CASSGILGLSTEAFF.

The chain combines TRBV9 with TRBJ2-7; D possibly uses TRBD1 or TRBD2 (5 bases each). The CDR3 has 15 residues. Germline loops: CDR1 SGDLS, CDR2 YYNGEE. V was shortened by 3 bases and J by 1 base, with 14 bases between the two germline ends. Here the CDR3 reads CASSAGAAKSYEQYF. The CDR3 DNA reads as TGTGCCAGCAGCGCCGGGGCGGCAAAGTCCTACGAGCAGTACTTC.

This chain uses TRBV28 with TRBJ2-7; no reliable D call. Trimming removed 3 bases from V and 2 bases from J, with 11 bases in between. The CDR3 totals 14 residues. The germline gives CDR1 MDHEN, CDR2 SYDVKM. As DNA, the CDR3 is TGTGCCAGCAGTTTTTGGGATCGCGCCTACGAGCAGTACTTC. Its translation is CASSFWDRAYEQYF.

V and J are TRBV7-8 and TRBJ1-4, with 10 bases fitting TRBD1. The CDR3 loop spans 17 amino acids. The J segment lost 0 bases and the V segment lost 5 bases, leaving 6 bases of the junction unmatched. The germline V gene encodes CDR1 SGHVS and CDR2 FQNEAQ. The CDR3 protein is CASSTRTGGATNEKLFF. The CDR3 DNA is TGTGCCAGCAGCACACGGACAGGGGGAGCAACTAATGAAAAACTGTTTTTT.

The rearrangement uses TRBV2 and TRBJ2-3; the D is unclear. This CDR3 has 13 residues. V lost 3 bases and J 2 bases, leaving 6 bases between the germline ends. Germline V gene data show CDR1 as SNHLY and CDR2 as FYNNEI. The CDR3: CASSDYPTDTQYF. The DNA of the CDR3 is TGTGCCAGCAGTGACTACCCCACAGATACGCAGTATTTT. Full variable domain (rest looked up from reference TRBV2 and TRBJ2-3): EPEVTQTPSHQVTQMGQEVILRCVPISNHLYFYWYRQILGQKVEFLVSFYNNEISEKSEIFDDQFSVERPDGSNFTLKIRSTKLEDSAMYFCASSDYPTDTQYFGPGTRLTVL.

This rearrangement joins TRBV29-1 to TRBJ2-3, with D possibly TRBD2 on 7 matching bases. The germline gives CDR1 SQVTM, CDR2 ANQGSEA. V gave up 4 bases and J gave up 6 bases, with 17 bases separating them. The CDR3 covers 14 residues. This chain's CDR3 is CSVGGGRRLDTQYF. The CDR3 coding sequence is TGCAGCGTTGGGGGGGGGCGCCGTCTCGATACGCAGTATTTT.

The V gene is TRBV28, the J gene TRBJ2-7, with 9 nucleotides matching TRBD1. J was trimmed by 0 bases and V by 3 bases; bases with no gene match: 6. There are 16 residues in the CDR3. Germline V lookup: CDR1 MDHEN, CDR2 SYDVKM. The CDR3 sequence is CASSFTWTGDSYEQYF. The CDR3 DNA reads TGTGCCAGCAGTTTCACATGGACAGGGGACTCCTACGAGCAGTACTTC.

CDR3 bases: TGTGCCAGCAGCCCGGGACTTTACGAGCAGTACTTC. It codes for CASSPGLYEQYF. This chain uses TRBV11-2 with TRBJ2-7, with D tentatively TRBD2 (6 bases). Germline CDR1 reads SGHAT; CDR2 reads FQNNGV. The CDR3 sequence is 12 residues long. V was trimmed by 5 bases and J by 4 bases, leaving 9 bases between them.

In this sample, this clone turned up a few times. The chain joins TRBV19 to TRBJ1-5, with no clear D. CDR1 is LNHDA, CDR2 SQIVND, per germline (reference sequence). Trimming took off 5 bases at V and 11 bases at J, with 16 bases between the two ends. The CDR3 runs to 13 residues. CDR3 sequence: CASSWSSGGTQHF. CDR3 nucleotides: TGTGCCAGTAGTTGGTCGAGCGGTGGGACCCAGCATTTT. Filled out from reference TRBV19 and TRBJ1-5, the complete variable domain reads DGGITQSPKYLFRKEGQNVTLSCEQNLNHDAMYWYRQDPGQGLRLIYYSQIVNDFQKGDIAEGYSVSREKKESFPLTVTSAQKNPTAFYLCASSWSSGGTQHFGDGTRLSIL.